Presented here are 19 T cell receptor beta chains from one specimen sequenced in a study of T cell responses to AZD1222 COVID-19 vaccine. Clones were sequenced by immunoSEQ multiplex PCR, and TCRdb holds only the in-frame ones, with some missing. Of 90,000 to 130,000 clones in the sample, 88% were seen once. The sequencing used peripheral blood, collected on day 0 of AZD1222 vaccination. The receptors were gathered from an adult in good health.

The chain combines TRBV7-9 with TRBJ1-2; D ambiguous. The CDR3 is 16 residues long. Germline V gene data show CDR1 as SEHNR and CDR2 as FQNEAQ (reference sequence). Trimming pared 1 base from V and 8 bases from J, leaving 20 bases between. CDR3: CASSLGQHDLVWGYTF. Here the CDR3 DNA reads TGTGCCAGCAGCTTAGGTCAGCACGACCTTGTATGGGGCTACACCTTC.

The chain combines TRBV7-9 with TRBJ2-7; 7 nucleotides match TRBD1. The CDR3 consists of 16 residues. V dropped 5 bases and J dropped 3; count of bases not matched to a gene: 13. In germline, CDR1 is SEHNR, CDR2 FQNEAQ (reference sequence). This CDR3 is CASSGTTGHEVYEQYF. CDR3 nucleotides: TGTGCCAGCAGCGGGACGACAGGGCATGAGGTCTACGAGCAGTACTTC.

This clone was observed once. The rearrangement joins TRBV27 to TRBJ1-6; D might be TRBD1 (5 bases). V lost 3 bases to trimming and J lost 6 bases, with 12 bases between them. Germline CDR1 MNHEY, CDR2 SMNVEV (reference sequence). The CDR3 has 15 residues. CDR3 loop: CASSFQGVGNSPLHF. CDR3 DNA sequence: TGTGCCAGCAGTTTCCAGGGAGTCGGTAATTCACCCCTCCACTTT.

This chain uses TRBV4-1 with TRBJ1-3; D call uncertain. The V end was cut by 2 bases, the J end by 2 bases, with 7 bases between. CDR3 length: 14 residues. Germline CDR1 reads MGHRA; CDR2 reads YSYEKL. The CDR3, as DNA: TGCGCCAGCAGCCAACCGCGGGCTGGAAACACCATATATTTT. It specifies CASSQPRAGNTIYF.

V usage is TRBV28 and J usage is TRBJ2-7; D not certain. This CDR3 contains 11 residues. The V end was cut by 5 bases, the J end by 2 bases, with 4 bases between. Germline V gene lookup returns CDR1 MDHEN and CDR2 SYDVKM. Here the CDR3 DNA reads TGTGCCAGCAGTGACACCTACGAGCAGTACTTC. Translating gives CASSDTYEQYF.

The chain joins TRBV19 to TRBJ1-1, with 8 nucleotides matching TRBD1. The V segment lost 6 bases and the J segment 1 base; nucleotides outside the gene matches: 10. In germline, CDR1 is LNHDA, CDR2 SQIVND (reference sequence). This CDR3 has 16 residues. CDR3 coding DNA: TGTGCCAGTAGCCCCCTGGACAGGGATCCGAACACTGAAGCTTTCTTT. Amino acids: CASSPLDRDPNTEAFF.

V gene TRBV2 combines with J gene TRBJ1-3, with 7 bases identical to TRBD1. CDR3 size: 15 residues. Looked up from germline, CDR1 is SNHLY and CDR2 is FYNNEI. The J segment lost 0 bases and the V segment lost 10 bases, leaving 9 bases of the junction unmatched. CDR3 in amino acids: CATRDSDVSGNTIYF. For the CDR3, the DNA is TGTGCCACCAGGGACAGCGACGTCTCTGGAAACACCATATATTTT.

J is TRBJ2-7 and V is TRBV5-4, with 11 bases lining up with TRBD2. V was pared by 3 bases and J by 0 bases, with 5 bases of the junction left unmatched. The CDR3 covers 16 residues. Germline loops: CDR1 SGHNT, CDR2 YYREEE (reference sequence). The CDR3 DNA sequence: TGTGCCAGCAGCTACGGTAGCGGGAGGGGCTCCTACGAGCAGTACTTC. Its translation is CASSYGSGRGSYEQYF.

This clone turned up a few times. The V gene is TRBV14, the J gene TRBJ2-7; D uncertain. V was shortened by 1 base and J by 3 bases, with 10 bases between the two germline ends. Germline V CDR1 and CDR2: SGHDN, FVKESK. The CDR3 is 14 residues long. CDR3 sequence: CASSQVLTGYEQYF. In nucleotides, the CDR3 is TGTGCCAGCAGCCAAGTCTTAACGGGCTACGAGCAGTACTTC.

The rearrangement joins TRBV11-3 to TRBJ2-5; tentatively, D is TRBD1 (6 bases). CDR1 and CDR2 from the germline V gene are SGHNT and YENEEA. This CDR3 contains 13 residues. With 5 bases removed from V and 7 bases from J, the gap between germline ends came to 14 bases. The CDR3 sequence: CASSPGVVATQYF. CDR3 sequence (DNA): TGTGCCAGCAGCCCAGGGGTGGTAGCGACCCAGTACTTC.

CDR3 bases: TGTGCCAGCAGTACCGGCCGCACGAGGTACACTGAAGCTTTCTTT. This sequence encodes CASSTGRTRYTEAFF. V gene TRBV6-5 combines with J gene TRBJ1-1; D is undetermined. Between the trimmed V and J ends, which lost 5 bases and 3 bases, there was a span of 16 bases. Germline CDR1 MNHEY, CDR2 SVGAGI. This CDR3 is built from 15 residues.

The CDR3 sequence is CASSYRHIGGYGYTF. CDR3 bases: TGTGCCAGCAGTTACCGGCACATTGGGGGCTATGGCTACACCTTC. This sequence joins TRBV6-5 and TRBJ1-2, with TRBD1 as a possible D gene (5 bases). This CDR3 is 15 amino acids long. The V end lost 2 bases, the J end lost 4 bases, and 14 bases lay between the germline ends. Germline V CDR1 and CDR2: MNHEY, SVGAGI.

The gene calls are TRBV19 and TRBJ1-4; no clear D. The V and J ends lost 7 bases and 4 bases respectively, with 10 bases between them. Germline CDR1 LNHDA, CDR2 SQIVND (reference sequence). The CDR3 sequence is 13 residues long. The CDR3 loop reads CASNLGGNEKLFF. Written as DNA, the CDR3 is TGTGCCAGTAATCTCGGCGGTAATGAAAAACTGTTTTTT.

This clone occurred once. The rearrangement uses TRBV27 and TRBJ1-4; 10 bases fit TRBD1. Germline assignment: CDR1 MNHEY and CDR2 SMNVEV (reference sequence). The CDR3 is made up of 14 amino acids. After removal of 4 bases from V and 7 bases from J, the junction contained 3 bases not matched to a gene. The CDR3 region is CASSSGTGVEKLFF. As DNA, the CDR3 is TGTGCCAGCAGTTCAGGGACAGGGGTTGAAAAACTGTTTTTT.

V and J are TRBV11-2 and TRBJ1-5; D is perhaps TRBD1 (5 bases). Trimming took 1 base from V and 9 from J, leaving 16 bases between them. This CDR3 is 15 amino acids long. CDR1 is SGHAT, CDR2 FQNNGV, per germline. The CDR3 reads CASSLGRGGAGPQHF. CDR3 DNA: TGTGCCAGCAGCTTAGGACGGGGAGGGGCCGGGCCCCAGCATTTT. The variable domain in full, with the rest retrieved from reference TRBV11-2 and TRBJ1-5, is EAGVAQSPRYKIIEKRQSVAFWCNPISGHATLYWYQQILGQGPKLLIQFQNNGVVDDSQLPKDRFSAERLKGVDSTLKIQPAKLEDSAVYLCASSLGRGGAGPQHFGDGTRLSIL.

J is TRBJ1-5 and V is TRBV30; 7 nucleotides match TRBD1. CDR1 and CDR2 (germline): GTSNPN, SVGIG (reference sequence). V was pared by 5 bases and J by 6 bases, with 16 bases of the junction left unmatched. The CDR3 loop spans 16 amino acids. The CDR3 region has the DNA TGTGCCTGGGCTCCAAAGGACAGGCCCTCGGGTCAGCCCCAGCATTTT. Its translation: CAWAPKDRPSGQPQHF.

In its sample, this clone was seen once. The chain employs TRBV3-1 (or the pseudogene TRBV3-2) and TRBJ2-3; 8 bases are a match to TRBD2. From germline, CDR1 is LGHDT and CDR2 YNNKEL (reference sequence). This CDR3 is 16 amino acids long. With V trimmed by 1 base and J by 4 bases, 7 bases remained unmatched. The CDR3 region is CASSQGGLAGADTQYF. CDR3 DNA sequence: TGTGCCAGCAGCCAAGGGGGGCTAGCGGGTGCAGATACGCAGTATTTT.

The chain joins TRBV3-1 (or the pseudogene TRBV3-2) to TRBJ1-2; tentatively, D is TRBD1 (5 bases). V was cut by 4 bases and J by 5 bases, with 11 bases left in between. CDR1 and CDR2 (germline): LGHDT, YNNKEL (reference sequence). The CDR3 consists of 13 residues. The CDR3 loop is CASSPRVDYGYTF. CDR3 coding DNA: TGTGCCAGCAGCCCCAGGGTGGATTATGGCTACACCTTC.

V is TRBV18 and J is TRBJ2-7; 10 bases align to TRBD1. This CDR3 region has 17 residues. V lost 3 bases, J lost 2 bases, and 10 bases stayed unmatched. Germline V gene data show CDR1 as KGHSH and CDR2 as LQKENI. CDR3 protein: CASSPNRGQGGTYEQYF. The CDR3 bases are TGTGCCAGCTCACCGAACAGAGGACAGGGGGGCACCTACGAGCAGTACTTC.